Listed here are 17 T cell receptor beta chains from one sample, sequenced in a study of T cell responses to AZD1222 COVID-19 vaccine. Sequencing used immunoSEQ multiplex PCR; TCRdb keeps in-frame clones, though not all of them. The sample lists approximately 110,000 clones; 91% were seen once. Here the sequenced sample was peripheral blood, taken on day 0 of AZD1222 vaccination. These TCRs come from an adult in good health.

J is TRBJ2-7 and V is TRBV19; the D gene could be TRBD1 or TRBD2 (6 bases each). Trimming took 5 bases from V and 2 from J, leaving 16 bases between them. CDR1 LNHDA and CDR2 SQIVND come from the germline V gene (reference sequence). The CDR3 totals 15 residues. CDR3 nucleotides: TGTGCCAGTAGTGGGAGTGTGGGGGGCGCCTACGAGCAGTACTTC. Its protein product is CASSGSVGGAYEQYF.

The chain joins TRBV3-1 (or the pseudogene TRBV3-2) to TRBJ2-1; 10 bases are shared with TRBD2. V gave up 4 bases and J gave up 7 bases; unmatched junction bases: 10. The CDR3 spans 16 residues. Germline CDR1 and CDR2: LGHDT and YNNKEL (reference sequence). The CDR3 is CASSLEREGLGNEQFF. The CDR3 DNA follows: TGTGCCAGCAGCCTCGAGCGGGAGGGCCTCGGGAATGAGCAGTTCTTC.

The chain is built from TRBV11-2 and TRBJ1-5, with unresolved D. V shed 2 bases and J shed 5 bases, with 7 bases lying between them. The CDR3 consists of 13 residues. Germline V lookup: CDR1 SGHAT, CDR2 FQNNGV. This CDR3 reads CASSLNVDQPQHF. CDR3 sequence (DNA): TGTGCCAGCAGCTTAAACGTCGATCAGCCCCAGCATTTT.

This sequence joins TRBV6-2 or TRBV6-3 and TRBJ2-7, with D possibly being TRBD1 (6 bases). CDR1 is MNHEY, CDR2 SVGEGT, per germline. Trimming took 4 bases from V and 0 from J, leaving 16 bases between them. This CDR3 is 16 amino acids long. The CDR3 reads CASSSNHRANSYEQYF. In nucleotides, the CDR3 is TGTGCCAGCAGTTCTAACCACAGGGCCAACTCCTACGAGCAGTACTTC.

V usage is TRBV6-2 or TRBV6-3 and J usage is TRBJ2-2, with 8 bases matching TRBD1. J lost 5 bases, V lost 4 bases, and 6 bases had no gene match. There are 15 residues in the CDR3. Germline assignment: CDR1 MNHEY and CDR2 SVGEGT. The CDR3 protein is CASSSQGALTGELFF. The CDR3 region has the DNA TGTGCCAGCAGTTCGCAGGGGGCTCTGACCGGGGAGCTGTTTTTT.

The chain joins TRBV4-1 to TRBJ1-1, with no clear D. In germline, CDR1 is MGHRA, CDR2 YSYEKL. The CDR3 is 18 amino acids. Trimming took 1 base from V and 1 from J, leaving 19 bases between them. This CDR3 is CASSQGPLGPNWNTEAFF. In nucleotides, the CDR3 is TGCGCCAGCAGCCAAGGGCCCTTAGGGCCCAATTGGAACACTGAAGCTTTCTTT.

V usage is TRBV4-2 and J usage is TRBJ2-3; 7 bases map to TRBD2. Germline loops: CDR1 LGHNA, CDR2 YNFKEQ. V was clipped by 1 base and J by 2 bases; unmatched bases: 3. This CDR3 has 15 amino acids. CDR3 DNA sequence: TGTGCCAGCAGCCAAGCGGGGGGTACCACAGATACGCAGTATTTT. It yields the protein CASSQAGGTTDTQYF.

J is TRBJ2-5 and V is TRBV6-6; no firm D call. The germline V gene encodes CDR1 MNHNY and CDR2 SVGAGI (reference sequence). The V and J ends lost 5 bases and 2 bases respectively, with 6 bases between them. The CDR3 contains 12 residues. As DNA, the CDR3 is TGTGCCAGCAGTCCCGCACAAGAGACCCAGTACTTC. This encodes CASSPAQETQYF.

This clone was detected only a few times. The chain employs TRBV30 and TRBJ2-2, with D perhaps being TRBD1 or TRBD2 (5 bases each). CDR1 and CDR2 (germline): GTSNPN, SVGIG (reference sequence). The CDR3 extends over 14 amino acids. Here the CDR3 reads CSAGRGTNTGELFF. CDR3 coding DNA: TGTTCGGCAGGGAGAGGGACGAACACCGGGGAGCTGTTTTTT.

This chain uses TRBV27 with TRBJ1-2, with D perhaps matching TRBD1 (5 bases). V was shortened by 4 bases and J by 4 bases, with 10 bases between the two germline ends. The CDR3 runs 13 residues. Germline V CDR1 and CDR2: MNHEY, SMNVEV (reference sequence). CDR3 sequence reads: CASSSQDTYGYTF. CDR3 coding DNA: TGTGCCAGCAGTTCTCAGGACACCTATGGCTACACCTTC.

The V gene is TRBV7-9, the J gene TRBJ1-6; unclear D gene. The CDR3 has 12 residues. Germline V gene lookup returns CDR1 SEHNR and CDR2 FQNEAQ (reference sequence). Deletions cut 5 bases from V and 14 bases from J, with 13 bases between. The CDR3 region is CASSREVDTLHF. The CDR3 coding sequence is TGTGCCAGCAGCCGCGAGGTCGATACCCTCCACTTT.

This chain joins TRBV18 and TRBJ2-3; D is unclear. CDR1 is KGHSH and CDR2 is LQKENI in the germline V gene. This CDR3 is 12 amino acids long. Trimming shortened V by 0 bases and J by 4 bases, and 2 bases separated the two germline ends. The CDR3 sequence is CASSPPSDTQYF. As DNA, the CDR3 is TGTGCCAGCTCACCACCCTCAGATACGCAGTATTTT. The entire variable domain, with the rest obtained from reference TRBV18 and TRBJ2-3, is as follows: NAGVMQNPRHLVRRRGQEARLRCSPMKGHSHVYWYRQLPEEGLKFMVYLQKENIIDESGMPKERFSAEFPKEGPSILRIQQVVRGDSAAYFCASSPPSDTQYFGPGTRLTVL.

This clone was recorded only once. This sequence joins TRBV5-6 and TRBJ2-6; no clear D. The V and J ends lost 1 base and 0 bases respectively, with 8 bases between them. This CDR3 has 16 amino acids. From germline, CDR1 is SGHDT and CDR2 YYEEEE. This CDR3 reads CASSLLSYSGANVLTF. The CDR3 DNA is TGTGCCAGCAGCTTGCTGTCGTACTCTGGGGCCAACGTCCTGACTTTC.

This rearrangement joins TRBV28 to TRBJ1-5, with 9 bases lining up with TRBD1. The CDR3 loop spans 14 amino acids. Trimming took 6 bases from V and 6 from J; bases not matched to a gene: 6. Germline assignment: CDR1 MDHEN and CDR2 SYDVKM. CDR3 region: CASSYTGGGQPQHF. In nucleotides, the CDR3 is TGTGCCAGCAGCTATACAGGGGGCGGTCAGCCCCAGCATTTT.

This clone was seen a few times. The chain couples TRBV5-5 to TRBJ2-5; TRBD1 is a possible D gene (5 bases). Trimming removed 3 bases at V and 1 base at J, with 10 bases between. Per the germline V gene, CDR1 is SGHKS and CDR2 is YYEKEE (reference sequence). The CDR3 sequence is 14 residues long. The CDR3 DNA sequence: TGTGCCAGCAGCTGGGGCTCGAGCCAAGAGACCCAGTACTTC. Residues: CASSWGSSQETQYF.

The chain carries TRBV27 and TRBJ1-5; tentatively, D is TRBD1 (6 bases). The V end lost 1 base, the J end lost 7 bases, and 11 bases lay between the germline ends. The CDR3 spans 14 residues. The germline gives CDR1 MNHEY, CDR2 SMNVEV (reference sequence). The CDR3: CASSLYRGHQPQHF. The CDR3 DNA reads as TGTGCCAGCAGTTTATATCGGGGGCACCAGCCCCAGCATTTT.

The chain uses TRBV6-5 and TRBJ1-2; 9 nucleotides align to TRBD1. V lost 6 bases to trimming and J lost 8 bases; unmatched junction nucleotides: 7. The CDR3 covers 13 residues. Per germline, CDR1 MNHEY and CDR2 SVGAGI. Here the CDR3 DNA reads TGTGCCAGCAGCCCCCGGACAGGGGCGGGCTACACCTTC. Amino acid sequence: CASSPRTGAGYTF.